This TCR beta chain originates from a study of regulatory T cells in long-lasting Graves disease. The CDR3 is made up of 12 amino acids. V shed 4 bases and J shed 6 bases, with 12 bases lying between them. Germline V gene sequence: CDR1 GTSNPN, CDR2 SVGIG (reference sequence). Sequencing libraries for TCR beta were prepared with iRepertoire HTBI primers and Arm-PCR of CDR3 regions. TCRdb re-analysed the multiplex PCR reads in MiXCR, keeping a single row per CDR3 protein. This sample has roughly 420,000 distinct CDR3 sequences, with about 14% found just once. Sample time point: newly diagnosed GD, antithyroid drugs for less than 3 months. Generation of the TCR library employed RNA extracted from PBMCs. Patients came from an endocrinology department in Xi'an, China. A remark on this clonotype: Its antigen is currently unknown.

Whole-study results and caveats: Favored usage of TRBV28, TRBJ1-2 and TRBJ2-5 was recorded in persistent disease.

Sample: peripheral blood mononuclear cells (PBMCs), taken at new diagnosis, from a patient treated with antithyroid drugs. This clonotype originated in a female donor with Graves disease. This chain links TRBV30 with TRBJ1-2, with a weak D call TRBD1 (5 bases). The DNA for the CDR3 is TGTGCCTGGAATGGGGGGTGGGATGGCTACACCTTC. Protein product: CAWNGGWDGYTF. The entire variable domain, with the rest obtained from reference TRBV30 and TRBJ1-2, is as follows: SQTIHQWPATLVQPVGSPLSLECTVEGTSNPNLYWYRQAAGRGLQLLFYSVGIGQISSEVPQNLSASRPQDRQFILSSKKLLLSDSGFYLCAWNGGWDGYTFGSGTRLTVV.